Detailed here is one T cell receptor beta chain. The antigen is unknown. Sequenced by immunoSEQ multiplex PCR; TCRdb stores in-frame clones only, minus some. Among 150,000 to 200,000 clones listed, around 85% were seen once. Germline V CDR1 and CDR2: PRHDT, FYEKMQ (reference sequence). The CDR3 runs to 17 residues. J gave up 4 bases and V 5 bases, and 15 bases lay outside the gene matches. The source of the sample is a study of T cell responses to AZD1222 COVID-19 vaccine. Notes on the study in general: Sampling that yielded the repertoires occurred only after the peak T cell response.

The sequenced sample was peripheral blood, obtained 28 days after the second AZD1222 dose. The chain joins TRBV13 to TRBJ2-3; 7 bases map to TRBD1. This clonotype was sampled from an adult who received the AZD1222 COVID-19 vaccine. CDR3 sequence reads: CASSLQGRGVGADTQYF. In nucleotides, the CDR3 is TGTGCCAGCAGCCTACAGGGGCGAGGGGTCGGCGCAGATACGCAGTATTTT.